This TCR beta chain was sequenced for a study of blood T cell repertoires in COVID-19. Source study methods: Reference gene primer amplification yielded estimated nucleated cell counts. Data came from immunoSEQ multiplex PCR; TCRdb stores just in-frame clones and leaves some out. V, J and clone size derive from that table, while D and trimming were established from the DNA sequence. The profile shows about 140,000 clones, about 85% of them singletons. The CDR3 totals 14 residues. Per germline, CDR1 SGHRS and CDR2 YFSETQ. The V and J ends lost 6 bases and 4 bases respectively, with 16 bases between them.

The receptor was isolated from a human donor with COVID-19, enrolled during active disease. The donor label of this sample is uncertain. Sequencing input: peripheral blood. The rearrangement links TRBV5-1 to TRBJ1-2; D remains unclear. The CDR3: CASTPLGRGYGYTF. The DNA for the CDR3 is TGCGCCAGCACCCCCCTAGGGAGAGGCTATGGCTACACCTTC. Together with reference TRBV5-1 and TRBJ1-2, the CDR3 gives the full variable domain: KAGVTQTPRYLIKTRGQQVTLSCSPISGHRSVSWYQQTPGQGLQFLFEYFSETQRNKGNFPGRFSGRQFSNSRSEMNVSTLELGDSALYLCASTPLGRGYGYTFGSGTRLTVV.